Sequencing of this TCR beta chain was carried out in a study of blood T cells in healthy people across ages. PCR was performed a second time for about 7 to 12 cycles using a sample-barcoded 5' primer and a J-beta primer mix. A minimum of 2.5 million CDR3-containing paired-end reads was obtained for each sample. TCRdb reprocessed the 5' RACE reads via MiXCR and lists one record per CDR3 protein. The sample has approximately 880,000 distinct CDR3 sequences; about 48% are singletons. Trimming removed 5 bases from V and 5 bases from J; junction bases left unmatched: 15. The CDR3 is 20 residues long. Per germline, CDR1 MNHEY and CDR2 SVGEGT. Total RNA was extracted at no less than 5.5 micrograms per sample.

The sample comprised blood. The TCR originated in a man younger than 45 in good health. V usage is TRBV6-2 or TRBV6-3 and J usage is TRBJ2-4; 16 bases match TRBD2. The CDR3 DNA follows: TGTGCCAGCAGTACCCCTAGGGGACTAGCGGGGGGGCCTTGGGAAAACATTCAGTACTTC. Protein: CASSTPRGLAGGPWENIQYF.